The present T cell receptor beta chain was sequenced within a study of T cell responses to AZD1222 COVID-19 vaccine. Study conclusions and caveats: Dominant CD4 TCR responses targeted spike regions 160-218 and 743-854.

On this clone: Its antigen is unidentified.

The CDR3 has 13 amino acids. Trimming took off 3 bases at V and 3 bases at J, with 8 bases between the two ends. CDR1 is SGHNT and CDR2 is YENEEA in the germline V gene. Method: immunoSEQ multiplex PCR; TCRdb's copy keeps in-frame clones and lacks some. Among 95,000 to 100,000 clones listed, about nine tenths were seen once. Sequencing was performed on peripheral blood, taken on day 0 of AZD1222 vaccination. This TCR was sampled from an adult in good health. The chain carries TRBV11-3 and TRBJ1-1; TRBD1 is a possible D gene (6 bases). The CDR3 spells CASSFGGHTEAFF. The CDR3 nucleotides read TGTGCCAGCAGCTTTGGGGGGCACACTGAAGCTTTCTTT.